The 4 T cell receptor beta chains given below trace back to one sample, sequenced in a study of blood T cell repertoires in COVID-19. The table came from immunoSEQ multiplex PCR; TCRdb's copy has only in-frame clones and leaves some out. Here the sample spans hundreds of thousands of clones, 85% to 90% being singletons. The sequenced sample was PBMCs or T cells enriched from blood (not recorded which). Receptors were obtained from a man aged 50-60 years who had been exposed to COVID-19.

The CDR3 here is CASSTSGTLQETQYF. In DNA form, the CDR3 reads TGTGCCAGCAGCACCTCCGGGACACTTCAAGAGACCCAGTACTTC. The chain links TRBV7-9 to TRBJ2-5, with D tentatively TRBD1 (6 bases). CDR3 length: 15 residues. Deletions cut 5 bases from V and 2 bases from J, with 15 bases between. Germline CDR1 reads SEHNR; CDR2 reads FQNEAQ (reference sequence).

V and J are TRBV29-1 and TRBJ1-5; the D is unclear. Germline CDR1 reads SQVTM; CDR2 reads ANQGSEA. This CDR3 spans 13 amino acids. The V end lost 6 bases, the J end lost 6 bases, and 15 bases lay between the germline ends. Here the CDR3 reads CSVGTSEGQPQHF. The CDR3 DNA follows: TGCAGCGTAGGAACCTCAGAGGGTCAGCCCCAGCATTTT.

The V and J genes are TRBV6-5 and TRBJ1-2, with 8 nucleotides matching TRBD1. J lost 0 bases, V lost 7 bases, and 4 bases had no gene match. Germline V gives CDR1 MNHEY, CDR2 SVGAGI. The CDR3 runs 14 residues. CDR3 protein: CASNRGDTNYGYTF. The CDR3 region has the DNA TGTGCCAGCAACAGGGGGGACACTAACTATGGCTACACCTTC.

This sequence joins TRBV7-9 and TRBJ2-1; D is possibly TRBD2 (5 bases). This CDR3 has 12 residues. Germline V lookup: CDR1 SEHNR, CDR2 FQNEAQ (reference sequence). The germline V and J ends were trimmed by 3 bases and 10 bases, with 10 bases remaining between them. In DNA form, the CDR3 reads TGTGCCAGCAGCTTTAGGAGGTGGGAGCAGTTCTTC. Amino acid sequence: CASSFRRWEQFF.